Following are 28 T cell receptor beta chains from one sample sequenced in a study of high-grade serous ovarian cancer treatment subgroups. The data were produced by immunoSEQ multiplex PCR, yet TCRdb's version contains in-frame clones alone and is incomplete. The sample records about 1,300 clones, about 70% being singletons. Tumor tissue was taken before any definitive surgery or chemotherapy was given. Specimen: tumor tissue. All receptors come from a human donor with high-grade serous ovarian cancer.

The gene calls are TRBV12-5 and TRBJ2-7, with a weak D call TRBD1 (6 bases). CDR3 length: 13 amino acids. Deletions cut 6 bases from V and 4 bases from J, with 13 bases between. Germline CDR1 is LGHNT and CDR2 is FRNRAP. DNA of the CDR3: TGTGCTAGTGGCCCTGGACAGCAGTACGAGCAGTACTTC. It translates to CASGPGQQYEQYF.

This clone appeared once. The chain uses TRBV10-3 and TRBJ2-3, with a possible D match to TRBD1 (6 bases). Per germline, CDR1 ENHRY and CDR2 SYGVKD. The CDR3 is made up of 14 amino acids. The V and J ends lost 6 bases and 2 bases respectively, with 12 bases between them. CDR3 coding DNA: TGTGCCATCAGCGATACAGGGAACACAGATACGCAGTATTTT. Protein product: CAISDTGNTDTQYF.

The rearrangement links TRBV19 to TRBJ2-2; maybe TRBD2 (6 bases). CDR1 LNHDA and CDR2 SQIVND come from the germline V gene (reference sequence). The CDR3 has 14 amino acids. Deletions cut 6 bases from V and 2 bases from J, with 10 bases between. The CDR3 bases are TGTGCCAGTAGCGAGACTAGAAACACCGGGGAGCTGTTTTTT. Its translation: CASSETRNTGELFF.

The rearrangement joins TRBV5-6 to TRBJ2-7; 9 bases line up with TRBD1. Germline-derived CDR1 and CDR2 are SGHDT and YYEEEE. With 4 bases clipped from V and 4 bases from J, the junction kept 15 bases outside the gene matches. The CDR3 has 17 residues. CDR3 coding DNA: TGTGCCAGCAGCGACCAGAGTGTCGGGACAGGGTCGTACGAGCAGTACTTC. It codes for CASSDQSVGTGSYEQYF.

Only a few counts were recorded for this clone. The chain employs TRBV19 and TRBJ2-7, with 11 bases matching TRBD2. CDR3 length: 17 residues. Germline V gene lookup returns CDR1 LNHDA and CDR2 SQIVND (reference sequence). V was pared by 5 bases and J by 2 bases, with 11 bases of the junction left unmatched. CDR3 nucleotide sequence: TGTGCCAGTAGTCTTCGCCGACTAGCGGGGCTTACCTACGAGCAGTACTTC. This translates into CASSLRRLAGLTYEQYF. The entire variable domain, with the rest obtained from reference TRBV19 and TRBJ2-7, is as follows: DGGITQSPKYLFRKEGQNVTLSCEQNLNHDAMYWYRQDPGQGLRLIYYSQIVNDFQKGDIAEGYSVSREKKESFPLTVTSAQKNPTAFYLCASSLRRLAGLTYEQYFGPGTRLTVT.

A few counts support this clone. The chain carries TRBV7-6 and TRBJ2-3; 8 nucleotides align to TRBD2. This CDR3 has 18 amino acids. With 2 bases clipped from V and 5 bases from J, the junction kept 15 bases outside the gene matches. Germline values: CDR1 SGHVS, CDR2 FNYEAQ. CDR3 DNA sequence: TGTGCCAGCAGCTTAATCGCGGGGGGTCATACTTTAGTAGATACGCAGTATTTT. Translated, it gives CASSLIAGGHTLVDTQYF.

In its sample, this clone was seen a few times. V usage is TRBV10-3 and J usage is TRBJ2-3; 11 bases match TRBD1. From germline, CDR1 is ENHRY and CDR2 SYGVKD. The CDR3 has 16 amino acids. Unmatched junction bases numbered 8, after V lost 6 bases and J lost 3 bases. Written as DNA, the CDR3 is TGTGCCATCAGCCCACCGGGACAGGGGGAAACAGATACGCAGTATTTT. Its translation: CAISPPGQGETDTQYF.

This clone is a singleton in its sample. The chain carries TRBV5-3 and TRBJ2-7, with 7 bases that match TRBD1. TRBV5-3 is flagged as an ORF with uncertain function. With 8 bases clipped from V and 3 bases from J, the junction kept 8 bases outside the gene matches. This CDR3 contains 13 residues. CDR3 coding DNA: TGTGCCAGCAGCCTGACAGGGCTCTACGAGCAGTACTTC. Its translation is CASSLTGLYEQYF.

This chain links TRBV4-3 with TRBJ1-2; D gene uncertain. V lost 1 base and J 6 bases, leaving 6 bases between the germline ends. CDR1 LGHNA and CDR2 YSLEER come from the germline V gene. CDR3 length: 12 residues. Written as DNA, the CDR3 is TGCGCCAGCAGCCAAGCCGGGCATGGCTACACCTTC. Its protein is CASSQAGHGYTF.

This clone was counted a few times. This chain links TRBV19 with TRBJ1-1, with no clear D. This CDR3 is 14 amino acids long. V dropped 10 bases and J dropped 0 bases, with 15 bases sitting between them. The germline CDR1 and CDR2 sequences are LNHDA and SQIVND (reference sequence). This CDR3 reads CATLGGSLNTEAFF. The CDR3 coding sequence is TGTGCCACCCTGGGTGGGAGTCTGAACACTGAAGCTTTCTTT.

The gene calls are TRBV2 and TRBJ1-3; D not resolved. The V and J ends lost 3 bases and 0 bases respectively, with 12 bases between them. The CDR3 consists of 16 residues. Germline V lookup: CDR1 SNHLY, CDR2 FYNNEI. The CDR3 nucleotides read TGTGCCAGCAGTGATCCCCTAAGGGACTCTGGAAACACCATATATTTT. Translated: CASSDPLRDSGNTIYF. Drawing the rest from reference TRBV2 and TRBJ1-3, the complete variable domain is EPEVTQTPSHQVTQMGQEVILRCVPISNHLYFYWYRQILGQKVEFLVSFYNNEISEKSEIFDDQFSVERPDGSNFTLKIRSTKLEDSAMYFCASSDPLRDSGNTIYFGEGSWLTVV.

Sample share makes this clone large (0.1 to 1%). The chain recombines TRBV19 with TRBJ1-2; D gene unclear. The ends were cut back, 10 bases at V and 5 bases at J, with 20 bases in the middle. Germline lookup yields CDR1 LNHDA and CDR2 SQIVND (reference sequence). The CDR3 consists of 14 residues. CDR3 sequence reads: CATASWGLDYGYTF. The CDR3 bases are TGTGCCACCGCCAGCTGGGGTCTGGATTATGGCTACACCTTC.

The chain links TRBV19 to TRBJ1-2; TRBD1 aligns across 7 bases. This CDR3 comprises 17 residues. Germline lookup yields CDR1 LNHDA and CDR2 SQIVND (reference sequence). V shed 0 bases and J 4 bases; nucleotides not matched to a gene: 11. Here the CDR3 DNA reads TGTGCCAGTAGTATAGACCCGAGAGGGGGCCCATCCTATGGCTACACCTTC. Its protein product is CASSIDPRGGPSYGYTF.

The chain employs TRBV6-6 and TRBJ2-1; TRBD2 might be the D (6 bases). Germline V gene sequence: CDR1 MNHNY, CDR2 SVGAGI (reference sequence). Trimming took off 2 bases at V and 8 bases at J, with 16 bases between the two ends. This CDR3 contains 15 residues. The CDR3 protein is CASSYDRGSLYEQFF. CDR3 nucleotide sequence: TGTGCCAGCAGTTACGACCGGGGGAGTCTCTATGAGCAGTTCTTC.

The rearrangement uses TRBV11-2 and TRBJ2-3; perhaps TRBD1 as D (5 bases). V shed 1 base and J shed 0 bases, with 11 bases lying between them. Germline V gives CDR1 SGHAT, CDR2 FQNNGV. The length of the CDR3 is 16 residues. The CDR3 coding sequence is TGTGCCAGCAGCTTAGGTCAGACAGCTAGCACAGATACGCAGTATTTT. As protein: CASSLGQTASTDTQYF. The full variable domain, in which reference TRBV11-2 and TRBJ2-3 provide the parts outside the CDR3, is EAGVAQSPRYKIIEKRQSVAFWCNPISGHATLYWYQQILGQGPKLLIQFQNNGVVDDSQLPKDRFSAERLKGVDSTLKIQPAKLEDSAVYLCASSLGQTASTDTQYFGPGTRLTVL.

The chain has TRBV11-2 and TRBJ2-1; D uncertain. CDR3 length: 16 residues. Germline CDR1 and CDR2: SGHAT and FQNNGV. The V end was cut by 7 bases, the J end by 1 base, with 17 bases between. This chain's CDR3 is CASTFTEFGSYNEQFF. CDR3 nucleotides: TGTGCCAGCACCTTTACAGAATTTGGGTCCTACAATGAGCAGTTCTTC.

The chain is built from TRBV11-2 and TRBJ1-1; D is unresolved. Trimming stripped 0 bases from V and 11 bases from J, with 16 bases between. Germline V gene lookup returns CDR1 SGHAT and CDR2 FQNNGV. The CDR3 length is 14 residues. The CDR3 bases are TGTGCCAGCAGCTTAGATGTCTCAGGTGAAAATGCTTTCTTT. It codes for CASSLDVSGENAFF. Together with reference TRBV11-2 and TRBJ1-1, the CDR3 gives the full variable domain: EAGVAQSPRYKIIEKRQSVAFWCNPISGHATLYWYQQILGQGPKLLIQFQNNGVVDDSQLPKDRFSAERLKGVDSTLKIQPAKLEDSAVYLCASSLDVSGENAFFGQGTRLTVV.

There are a few counts of this clone. V gene TRBV13 combines with J gene TRBJ1-6, with no clear D. The V gene lost 3 bases and the J gene lost 0 bases, with 3 bases spanning the gap. Germline values: CDR1 PRHDT, CDR2 FYEKMQ (reference sequence). The CDR3 sequence is 14 residues long. CDR3 sequence: CASSFGSYNSPLHF. CDR3 in DNA: TGTGCCAGCAGCTTCGGCTCCTATAATTCACCCCTCCACTTT.

V and J are TRBV11-2 and TRBJ2-1; TRBD2 agrees at 12 bases. This CDR3 spans 19 amino acids. In germline, CDR1 is SGHAT, CDR2 FQNNGV. Trimming cost V 5 bases and J 3 bases; bases outside gene matches: 14. The CDR3 reads CASSPGGTSGPRGYNEQFF. In DNA, the CDR3 is TGTGCCAGCAGCCCCGGCGGGACTAGCGGGCCCAGGGGCTACAATGAGCAGTTCTTC.

The rearrangement links TRBV6-4 to TRBJ1-6, with a tentative D call TRBD1 (5 bases). The CDR3 loop spans 14 amino acids. Germline CDR1 reads MRHNA; CDR2 reads SNTAGT. V was pared by 8 bases and J by 3 bases, with 11 bases between. In DNA, the CDR3 is TGTGCCAGCGGGGACGGCAACTATAATTCACCCCTCCACTTT. Protein sequence: CASGDGNYNSPLHF.

This rearrangement joins TRBV19 to TRBJ2-7; the D gene is possibly TRBD2 (6 bases). The germline CDR1 and CDR2 sequences are LNHDA and SQIVND (reference sequence). Trimming took off 5 bases at V and 6 bases at J, with 17 bases between the two ends. CDR3 length: 14 residues. CDR3 sequence: CASSYGGGVSEQYF. The CDR3 DNA reads as TGTGCCAGTAGTTATGGGGGAGGTGTCTCCGAGCAGTACTTC. The variable domain in full, with the rest retrieved from reference TRBV19 and TRBJ2-7, is DGGITQSPKYLFRKEGQNVTLSCEQNLNHDAMYWYRQDPGQGLRLIYYSQIVNDFQKGDIAEGYSVSREKKESFPLTVTSAQKNPTAFYLCASSYGGGVSEQYFGPGTRLTVT.

The rearrangement uses TRBV6-5 and TRBJ2-2; D gene ambiguous. Trimming removed 9 bases from V and 7 bases from J, with 6 bases in between. Germline CDR1 and CDR2: MNHEY and SVGAGI. The CDR3 totals 10 residues. In DNA form, the CDR3 reads TGTGCCAGTAGAGACGGGGAGCTGTTTTTT. The encoded protein is CASRDGELFF.

V is TRBV5-1 and J is TRBJ2-2; perhaps D is TRBD1 or TRBD2 (5 bases each). The CDR3 runs 14 residues. Germline V CDR1 and CDR2: SGHRS, YFSETQ. Trimming took off 0 bases at V and 5 bases at J, with 8 bases between the two ends. In DNA, the CDR3 is TGCGCCAGCAGCTTGGGAGGGGCGACCGGGGAGCTGTTTTTT. Translated, it gives CASSLGGATGELFF.

The rearrangement uses TRBV5-6 and TRBJ1-1; perhaps TRBD1 as D (6 bases). CDR1 and CDR2 from the germline V gene are SGHDT and YYEEEE. V was cut by 1 base and J by 1 base, with 8 bases left in between. The CDR3 is made up of 14 amino acids. The CDR3: CASSLPGANTEAFF. CDR3 nucleotide sequence: TGTGCCAGCAGCTTGCCGGGGGCGAACACTGAAGCTTTCTTT. Looking up the rest from reference TRBV5-6 and TRBJ1-1 gives the full variable domain: DAGVTQSPTHLIKTRGQQVTLRCSPKSGHDTVSWYQQALGQGPQFIFQYYEEEERQRGNFPDRFSGHQFPNYSSELNVNALLLGDSALYLCASSLPGANTEAFFGQGTRLTVV.

The chain has TRBV13 and TRBJ2-7, with D perhaps matching TRBD2 (5 bases). CDR3 size: 16 residues. Trimming took 7 bases from V and 0 from J, leaving 19 bases between them. The germline CDR1 and CDR2 sequences are PRHDT and FYEKMQ (reference sequence). The CDR3 DNA follows: TGTGCCAGCACTGACTATACTAAAAGGAGCTCCTACGAGCAGTACTTC. This encodes CASTDYTKRSSYEQYF.

J is TRBJ1-1 and V is TRBV25-1; D is unclear. V was cut by 2 bases and J by 5 bases, with 15 bases left in between. Germline V gives CDR1 MGHDK, CDR2 SYGVNS. This CDR3 comprises 15 residues. The CDR3 region is CASSEHGSVSTEAFF. CDR3 bases: TGTGCCAGCAGTGAACATGGTAGTGTGTCAACTGAAGCTTTCTTT.

This clone was found a few times. The chain combines TRBV7-9 with TRBJ1-2; 11 bases align to TRBD1. Germline assignment: CDR1 SEHNR and CDR2 FQNEAQ (reference sequence). The CDR3 spans 15 residues. V trimming: 4 bases; J trimming: 8 bases; junction bases outside the gene matches: 9. The DNA for the CDR3 is TGTGCCAGCAGCTCTCGGGACAGGGGGTTTCGAGGCTACACCTTC. Translation: CASSSRDRGFRGYTF.

The chain couples TRBV6-1 to TRBJ2-3; possible D gene TRBD2, 5 bases. The V end was cut by 5 bases, the J end by 4 bases, with 16 bases between. The CDR3 has 15 residues. Germline V gene lookup returns CDR1 MNHNS and CDR2 SASEGT. DNA for the CDR3: TGTGCCAGCAGTCTTCGGACGCCCGGGGCAGATACGCAGTATTTT. It specifies CASSLRTPGADTQYF.